This is a list of T cell receptor beta chains from one sample in a study of early T cells in non-severe SARS-CoV-2 infection. Via MiXCR, TCRdb re-called the 5' RACE reads, giving one row per CDR3 protein. Counted here are some 87,000 distinct CDR3 sequences, approximately 13% occurring once; the ten biggest clones make up 1.4%. Sequenced material: whole blood. The receptors originated from an adult who was a healthcare worker with PCR-confirmed SARS-CoV-2 infection or an uninfected control (not recorded which). Both conserved end residues are part of each CDR3. A D gene is named only where the DNA matches it firmly. Rows may omit the clone size; those that give it use once, few, many or a size class.

TRBJ1-5	few	NA	TRBV6-1	TGTGCCAGCAGTGAAGGGACAGACCTACCCCAGCATTTT	CASSEGTDLPQHF
TRBJ2-2	NA	NA	TRBV6-2/TRBV6-3	TGTGCCAGCAGCAGGACAGACACCGGGGAGCTGTTTTTT	CASSRTDTGELFF
TRBJ1-3	many	TRBD1	TRBV18	TGTGCCAGCTCACCACGGGGACAGGGCTCTGGAAACACCATATATTTT	CASSPRGQGSGNTIYF
TRBJ2-1	NA	NA	TRBV29-1	TGCAGCGTTGTTCCGGTTCGGGATGAGCAGTTCTTC	CSVVPVRDEQFF
TRBJ2-6	few	NA	TRBV10-3	TGTGCCACACAGGTGTCTGGGGCCAACGTCCTGACTTTC	CATQVSGANVLTF
TRBJ1-4	NA	TRBD1	TRBV5-5	TGTGCCAGCAGCCGGGACAGTCAGGATGAAAAACTGTTTTTT	CASSRDSQDEKLFF
TRBJ1-2	NA	TRBD1	TRBV5-6	TGTGCCAGCAGGTCAGGACAGGGGTATTTTGGTGGCTACACCTTC	CASRSGQGYFGGYTF
TRBJ2-7	NA	TRBD1	TRBV11-2	TGTGCCAGCAGCTCCCGAATGCCGGGACAGGGCTACTACGAGCAGTACTTC	CASSSRMPGQGYYEQYF
TRBJ2-7	many	NA	TRBV7-9	TGTGCCAGCAGCCCCAAATCCCAACAGGGCTACGAGCAGTACTTC	CASSPKSQQGYEQYF
TRBJ1-6	NA	NA	TRBV4-1	TGCGCCAGCAGCCAAACCGACGGGAATAATTCACCCCTCCACTTT	CASSQTDGNNSPLHF
TRBJ2-7	NA	NA	TRBV7-9	TGTGCCAGCAGCGCCGGACCGAACTACGAGCAGTACTTC	CASSAGPNYEQYF